This entry describes one T cell receptor (beta chain). V was clipped by 3 bases and J by 5 bases, with 14 bases between them. Germline V gene lookup returns CDR1 LNHDA and CDR2 SQIVND (reference sequence). The CDR3 extends over 15 amino acids. The data belong to a study of blood T cell repertoires in COVID-19. Study-level background: Specimens from acute and convalescent COVID-19 originated in the United States, Italy and Spain.

Assay: immunoSEQ multiplex PCR; the TCRdb copy retains only in-frame clones and omits some. The data show about 67,000 clones, 85% to 90% seen once. This TCR was sampled from a man aged 50 to 59 with active COVID-19. The chain has TRBV19 and TRBJ1-5; tentatively, D is TRBD1 (6 bases). The specimen was peripheral blood. Here the CDR3 DNA reads TGTGCCAGTAGTATGTTGGGGGCTAAGTATCAGCCCCAGCATTTT. Protein: CASSMLGAKYQPQHF.